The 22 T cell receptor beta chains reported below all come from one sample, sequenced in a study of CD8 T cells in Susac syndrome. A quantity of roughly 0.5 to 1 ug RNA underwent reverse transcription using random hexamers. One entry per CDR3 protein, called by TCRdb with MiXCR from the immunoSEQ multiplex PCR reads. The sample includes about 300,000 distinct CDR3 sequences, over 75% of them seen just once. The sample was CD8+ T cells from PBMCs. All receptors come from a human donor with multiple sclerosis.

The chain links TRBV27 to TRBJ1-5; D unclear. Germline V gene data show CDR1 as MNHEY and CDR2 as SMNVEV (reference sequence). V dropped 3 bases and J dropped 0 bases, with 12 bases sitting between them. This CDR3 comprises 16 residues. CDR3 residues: CASSLQSPFSNQPQHF. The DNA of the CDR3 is TGTGCCAGCAGTTTGCAGTCTCCTTTTAGCAATCAGCCCCAGCATTTT.

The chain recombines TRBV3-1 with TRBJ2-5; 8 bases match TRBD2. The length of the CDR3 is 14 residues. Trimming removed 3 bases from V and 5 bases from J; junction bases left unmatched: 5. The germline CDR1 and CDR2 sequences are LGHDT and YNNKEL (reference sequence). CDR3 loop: CASSQAGGGETQYF. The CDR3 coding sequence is TGTGCCAGCAGCCAGGCGGGAGGTGGTGAGACCCAGTACTTC.

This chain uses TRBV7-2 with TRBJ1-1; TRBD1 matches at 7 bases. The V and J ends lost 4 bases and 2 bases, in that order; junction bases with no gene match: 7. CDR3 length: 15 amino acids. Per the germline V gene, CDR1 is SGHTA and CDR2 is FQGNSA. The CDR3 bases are TGTGCCAGCAGCTACGTGACAGGGAAAAACACTGAAGCTTTCTTT. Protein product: CASSYVTGKNTEAFF.

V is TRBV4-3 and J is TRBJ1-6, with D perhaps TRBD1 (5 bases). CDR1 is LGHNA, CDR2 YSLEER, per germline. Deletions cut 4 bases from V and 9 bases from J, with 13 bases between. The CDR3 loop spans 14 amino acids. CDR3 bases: TGCGCCAGCAGCCCTCGGGGGGGTCGTTCACCCCTCCACTTT. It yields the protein CASSPRGGRSPLHF.

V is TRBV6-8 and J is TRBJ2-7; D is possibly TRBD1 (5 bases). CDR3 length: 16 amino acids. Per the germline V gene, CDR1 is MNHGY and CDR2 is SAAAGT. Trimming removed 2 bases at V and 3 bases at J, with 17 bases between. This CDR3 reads CASSYRCQGEIYEQYF. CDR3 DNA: TGTGCCAGCAGTTACCGATGCCAGGGCGAAATCTACGAGCAGTACTTC.

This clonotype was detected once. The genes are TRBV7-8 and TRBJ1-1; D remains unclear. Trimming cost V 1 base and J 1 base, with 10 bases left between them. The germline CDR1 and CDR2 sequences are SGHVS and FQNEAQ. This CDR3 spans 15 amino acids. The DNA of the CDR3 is TGTGCCAGCAGCTTAGAGGAAACGGCGAACACTGAAGCTTTCTTT. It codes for CASSLEETANTEAFF.

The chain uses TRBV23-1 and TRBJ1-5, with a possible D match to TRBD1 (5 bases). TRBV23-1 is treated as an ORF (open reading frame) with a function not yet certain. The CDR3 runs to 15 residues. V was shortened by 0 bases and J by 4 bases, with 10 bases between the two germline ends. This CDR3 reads CASSQSVTGNQPQHF. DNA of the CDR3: TGCGCCAGCAGTCAATCTGTTACAGGAAATCAGCCCCAGCATTTT.

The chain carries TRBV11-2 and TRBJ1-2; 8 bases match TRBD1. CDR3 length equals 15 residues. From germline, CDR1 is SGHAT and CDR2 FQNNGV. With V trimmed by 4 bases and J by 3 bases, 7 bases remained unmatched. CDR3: CASSSRGLYDYGYTF. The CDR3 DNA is TGTGCCAGCAGCTCCAGGGGGCTCTATGACTATGGCTACACCTTC.

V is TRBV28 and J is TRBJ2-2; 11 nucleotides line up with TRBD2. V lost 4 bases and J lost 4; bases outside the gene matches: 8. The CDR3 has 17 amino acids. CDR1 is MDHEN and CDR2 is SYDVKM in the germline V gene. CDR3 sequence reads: CASSSWGLAVFTGELFF. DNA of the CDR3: TGTGCCAGCAGTTCCTGGGGACTAGCGGTCTTCACCGGGGAGCTGTTTTTT. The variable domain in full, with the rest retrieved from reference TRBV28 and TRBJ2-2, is DVKVTQSSRYLVKRTGEKVFLECVQDMDHENMFWYRQDPGLGLRLIYFSYDVKMKEKGDIPEGYSVSREKKERFSLILESASTNQTSMYLCASSSWGLAVFTGELFFGEGSRLTVL.

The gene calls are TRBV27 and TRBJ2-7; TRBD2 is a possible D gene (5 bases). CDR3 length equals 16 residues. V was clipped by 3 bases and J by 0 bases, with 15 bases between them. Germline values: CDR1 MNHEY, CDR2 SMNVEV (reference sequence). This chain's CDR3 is CASSLEGLRSSYEQYF. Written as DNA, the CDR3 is TGTGCCAGCAGTTTGGAAGGACTGCGGTCCTCCTACGAGCAGTACTTC.

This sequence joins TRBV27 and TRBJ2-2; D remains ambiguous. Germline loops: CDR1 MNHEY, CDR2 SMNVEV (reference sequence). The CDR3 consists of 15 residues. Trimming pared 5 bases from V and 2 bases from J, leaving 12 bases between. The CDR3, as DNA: TGTGCCAGCAGTCTTGACTTCTCCAACACCGGGGAGCTGTTTTTT. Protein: CASSLDFSNTGELFF.

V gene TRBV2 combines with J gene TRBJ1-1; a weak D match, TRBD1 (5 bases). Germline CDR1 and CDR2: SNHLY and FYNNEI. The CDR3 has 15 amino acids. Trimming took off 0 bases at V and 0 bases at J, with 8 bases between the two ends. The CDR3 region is CASSEARGMNTEAFF. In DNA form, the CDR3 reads TGTGCCAGCAGTGAAGCTCGGGGGATGAACACTGAAGCTTTCTTT.

The CDR3 reads CAWLGQNQETQYF. The CDR3, as DNA: TGTGCCTGGCTAGGACAGAACCAAGAGACCCAGTACTTC. The chain carries TRBV30 and TRBJ2-5, with a weak D call TRBD1 (6 bases). V was cut by 5 bases and J by 0 bases, with 10 bases left in between. CDR1 and CDR2 (germline): GTSNPN, SVGIG (reference sequence). The CDR3 runs 13 residues. The full variable domain, in which reference TRBV30 and TRBJ2-5 provide the parts outside the CDR3, is SQTIHQWPATLVQPVGSPLSLECTVEGTSNPNLYWYRQAAGRGLQLLFYSVGIGQISSEVPQNLSASRPQDRQFILSSKKLLLSDSGFYLCAWLGQNQETQYFGPGTRLLVL.

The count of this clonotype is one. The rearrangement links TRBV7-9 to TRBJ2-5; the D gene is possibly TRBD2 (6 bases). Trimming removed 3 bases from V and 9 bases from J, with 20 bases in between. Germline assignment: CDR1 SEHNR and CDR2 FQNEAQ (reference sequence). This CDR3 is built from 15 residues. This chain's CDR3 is CASSLEAFRLGAQYF. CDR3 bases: TGTGCCAGCAGCTTGGAGGCCTTTCGACTAGGGGCCCAGTACTTC.

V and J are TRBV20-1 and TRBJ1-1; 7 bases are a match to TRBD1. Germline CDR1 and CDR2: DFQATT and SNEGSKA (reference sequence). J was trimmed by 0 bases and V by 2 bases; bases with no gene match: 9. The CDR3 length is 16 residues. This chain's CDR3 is CSARPIPGQLNTEAFF. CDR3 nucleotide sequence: TGCAGTGCTAGACCCATTCCGGGACAGCTGAACACTGAAGCTTTCTTT.

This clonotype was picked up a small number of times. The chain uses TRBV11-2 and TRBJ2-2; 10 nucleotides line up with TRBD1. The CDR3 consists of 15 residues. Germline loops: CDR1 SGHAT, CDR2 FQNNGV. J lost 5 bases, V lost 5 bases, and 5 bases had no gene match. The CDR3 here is CASSPDRGGTGELFF. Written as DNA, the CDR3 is TGTGCCAGCAGCCCGGACAGGGGGGGGACCGGGGAGCTGTTTTTT.

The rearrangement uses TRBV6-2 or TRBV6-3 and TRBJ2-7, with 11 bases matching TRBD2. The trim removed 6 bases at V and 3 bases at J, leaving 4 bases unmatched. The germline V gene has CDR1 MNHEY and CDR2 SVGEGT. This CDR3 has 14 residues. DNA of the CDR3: TGTGCCAGCAGACGACTAGCGGGGCTCTACGAGCAGTACTTC. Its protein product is CASRRLAGLYEQYF.

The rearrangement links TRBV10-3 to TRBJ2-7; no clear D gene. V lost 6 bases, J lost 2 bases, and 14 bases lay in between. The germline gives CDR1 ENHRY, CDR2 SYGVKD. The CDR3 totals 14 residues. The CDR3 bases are TGTGCCATCAGCTTGGAGTCGCCAACCTACGAGCAGTACTTC. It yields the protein CAISLESPTYEQYF.

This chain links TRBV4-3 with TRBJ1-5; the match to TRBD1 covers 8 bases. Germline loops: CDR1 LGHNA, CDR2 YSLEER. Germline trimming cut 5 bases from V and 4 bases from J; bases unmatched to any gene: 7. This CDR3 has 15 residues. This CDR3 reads CASSKLTGANQPQHF. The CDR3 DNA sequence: TGCGCCAGCAGCAAGTTGACAGGGGCGAATCAGCCCCAGCATTTT.

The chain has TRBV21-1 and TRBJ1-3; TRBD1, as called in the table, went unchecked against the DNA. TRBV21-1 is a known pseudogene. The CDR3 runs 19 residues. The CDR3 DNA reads TGTGCCAGCAGCAAAGCGCACAGGGGCGTCACTAGCTCTGGAAACACCATATATTTT. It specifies CASSKAHRGVTSSGNTIYF.

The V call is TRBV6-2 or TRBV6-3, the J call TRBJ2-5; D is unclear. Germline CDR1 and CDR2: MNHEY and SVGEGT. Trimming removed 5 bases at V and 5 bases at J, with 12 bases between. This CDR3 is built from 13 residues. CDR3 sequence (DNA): TGTGCCAGCAGTCGATACCCCACGGAGACCCAGTACTTC. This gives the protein CASSRYPTETQYF.

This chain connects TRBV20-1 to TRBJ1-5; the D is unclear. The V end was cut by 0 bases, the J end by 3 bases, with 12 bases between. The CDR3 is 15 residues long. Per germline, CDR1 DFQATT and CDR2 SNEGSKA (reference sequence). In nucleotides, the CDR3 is TGCAGTGCTAGAGATCTGGAGGGCCTCAATCAGCCCCAGCATTTT. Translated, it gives CSARDLEGLNQPQHF.